These 21 T cell receptor beta chains came from one sample sequenced in a study of blood T cell repertoires in COVID-19. The table came from immunoSEQ multiplex PCR; TCRdb's copy has only in-frame clones and leaves some out. Among hundreds of thousands of clones listed, roughly 90% were seen once. Material for sequencing was PBMCs or T cells enriched from blood (not recorded which). The receptors were gathered from a woman aged 25 to 39 who had recovered from COVID-19.

This chain links TRBV6-5 with TRBJ2-7; the match to TRBD1 covers 7 bases. The CDR3 length is 12 residues. Germline values: CDR1 MNHEY, CDR2 SVGAGI. V dropped 10 bases and J dropped 1; count of bases not matched to a gene: 4. The CDR3 spells CATRQGSYEQYF. DNA of the CDR3: TGTGCCACCCGACAGGGATCCTACGAGCAGTACTTC.

This chain connects TRBV4-1 to TRBJ2-3; 13 bases are shared with TRBD2. This CDR3 has 17 residues. V lost 3 bases to trimming and J lost 5 bases; unmatched junction nucleotides: 8. CDR1 and CDR2 (germline): MGHRA, YSYEKL. CDR3 bases: TGCGCCAGCAGCCAGCGTGGACTAGCGGGAGTGGAAGATACGCAGTATTTT. It translates to CASSQRGLAGVEDTQYF.

The chain links TRBV10-1 to TRBJ2-7; 11 bases map to TRBD2. This CDR3 is 20 amino acids long. Germline CDR1 reads WNHNN; CDR2 reads SYGVQD (reference sequence). With 3 bases clipped from V and 2 bases from J, the junction kept 18 bases outside the gene matches. CDR3 coding DNA: TGCGCCAGCAGTGACCAACCGAGGGCTAGCGGGAGGAGGGGAACCTACGAGCAGTACTTC. Encoded protein: CASSDQPRASGRRGTYEQYF.

This chain uses TRBV9 with TRBJ2-2; 7 bases align to TRBD2. The V segment lost 4 bases and the J segment 1 base; nucleotides outside the gene matches: 4. The CDR3 loop spans 15 amino acids. The germline gives CDR1 SGDLS, CDR2 YYNGEE. In nucleotides, the CDR3 is TGTGCCAGCAGCTCCGGGGGGAGGAACACCGGGGAGCTGTTTTTT. Encoded protein: CASSSGGRNTGELFF.

V gene TRBV9 combines with J gene TRBJ2-5; TRBD2 matches 8 bases. V lost 2 bases and J lost 3; bases outside the gene matches: 12. CDR3 length: 17 residues. The germline V gene encodes CDR1 SGDLS and CDR2 YYNGEE. Here the CDR3 reads CASSVPQDSGVEETQYF. For the CDR3, the DNA is TGTGCCAGCAGCGTCCCACAAGATAGCGGGGTTGAAGAGACCCAGTACTTC.

The table lists this clone with a few counts. This sequence joins TRBV4-2 and TRBJ1-6; D is possibly TRBD1 (6 bases). The V end was cut by 0 bases, the J end by 14 bases, with 23 bases between. CDR1 LGHNA and CDR2 YNFKEQ come from the germline V gene. The CDR3 has 17 residues. The CDR3 sequence: CASSQEGATGTITSLHF. CDR3 bases: TGTGCCAGCAGCCAAGAAGGGGCAACCGGGACAATCACATCCCTCCACTTT.

This clone appeared a single time. The V and J genes are TRBV5-6 and TRBJ2-5, with D unresolved. V was cut by 1 base and J by 2 bases, with 6 bases left in between. Germline V CDR1 and CDR2: SGHDT, YYEEEE. CDR3 length equals 13 residues. Here the CDR3 DNA reads TGTGCCAGCAGCTTGCTCGGTCAAGAGACCCAGTACTTC. As protein: CASSLLGQETQYF. Full variable domain (outside the CDR3, taken from reference TRBV5-6 and TRBJ2-5): DAGVTQSPTHLIKTRGQQVTLRCSPKSGHDTVSWYQQALGQGPQFIFQYYEEEERQRGNFPDRFSGHQFPNYSSELNVNALLLGDSALYLCASSLLGQETQYFGPGTRLLVL.

V and J are TRBV27 and TRBJ2-5; weak D call: TRBD2 (6 bases). The V gene's germline CDR1 is MNHEY and CDR2 SMNVEV (reference sequence). Deletions cut 4 bases from V and 9 bases from J, with 9 bases between. This CDR3 spans 11 amino acids. CDR3: CASSWGGAQYF. The CDR3 region has the DNA TGTGCCAGCAGTTGGGGCGGGGCCCAGTACTTC.

The CDR3 DNA is TGTGCCAGCAGCTTGGGGCAGGGGGCCGGAGGCTACACCTTC. It codes for CASSLGQGAGGYTF. The V and J genes are TRBV5-4 and TRBJ1-2; the match to TRBD1 covers 8 bases. CDR1 is SGHNT, CDR2 YYREEE, per germline (reference sequence). The CDR3 has 14 amino acids. With 0 bases clipped from V and 8 bases from J, the junction kept 6 bases outside the gene matches. The entire variable domain, with the rest obtained from reference TRBV5-4 and TRBJ1-2, is as follows: ETGVTQSPTHLIKTRGQQVTLRCSSQSGHNTVSWYQQALGQGPQFIFQYYREEENGRGNFPPRFSGLQFPNYSSELNVNALELDDSALYLCASSLGQGAGGYTFGSGTRLTVV.

V and J are TRBV5-1 and TRBJ1-2; D may be TRBD1 (6 bases). V shed 4 bases and J shed 7 bases, with 14 bases lying between them. The CDR3 sequence is 13 residues long. Per germline, CDR1 SGHRS and CDR2 YFSETQ. CDR3: CASSIGRTVGYTF. CDR3 in DNA: TGCGCCAGCAGCATAGGACGGACAGTTGGCTACACCTTC.

This clone has only one observation. This sequence joins TRBV7-6 and TRBJ1-2; TRBD1 agrees at 7 bases. This CDR3 has 15 amino acids. Germline V lookup: CDR1 SGHVS, CDR2 FNYEAQ. Trimming took 5 bases from V and 4 from J; bases not matched to a gene: 10. The CDR3 reads CASSPRTGPGYGYTF. Here the CDR3 DNA reads TGTGCCAGCAGCCCCCGGACAGGCCCTGGCTATGGCTACACCTTC.

The chain uses TRBV7-9 and TRBJ2-2; a weak D match, TRBD2 (6 bases). The CDR3 is 16 amino acids. Germline loops: CDR1 SEHNR, CDR2 FQNEAQ (reference sequence). V was clipped by 2 bases and J by 5 bases, with 15 bases between them. This chain's CDR3 is CASSLLGGEGTGELFF. CDR3 DNA: TGTGCCAGCAGCTTACTGGGGGGAGAGGGAACCGGGGAGCTGTTTTTT.

V gene TRBV29-1 combines with J gene TRBJ2-1; 7 bases are a match to TRBD1. Looked up from germline, CDR1 is SQVTM and CDR2 is ANQGSEA. V lost 0 bases and J lost 6; bases outside the gene matches: 5. CDR3 size: 14 residues. In nucleotides, the CDR3 is TGCAGCGTTGAAGATAGGCGACAGGGCAATGAGCAGTTCTTC. Its protein is CSVEDRRQGNEQFF.

This chain links TRBV24-1 with TRBJ2-7; 11 bases line up with TRBD1. Trimming cost V 4 bases and J 6 bases; bases outside gene matches: 7. CDR3 length equals 15 residues. Looked up from germline, CDR1 is KGHDR and CDR2 is SFDVKD. The CDR3 coding sequence is TGTGCCACCAGTGACCCGGGACAGGGGGATGTCGAGCAGTACTTC. Translated: CATSDPGQGDVEQYF.

The chain uses TRBV7-9 and TRBJ2-2; TRBD2 agrees at 7 bases. The V gene's germline CDR1 is SEHNR and CDR2 FQNEAQ (reference sequence). Trimming removed 3 bases from V and 4 bases from J; junction bases left unmatched: 2. The CDR3 has 14 residues. CDR3 bases: TGTGCCAGCAGCTTCCCGGGGGGCACCGGGGAGCTGTTTTTT. Protein: CASSFPGGTGELFF.

The rearrangement joins TRBV28 to TRBJ1-1; D is undetermined. Germline values: CDR1 MDHEN, CDR2 SYDVKM. This CDR3 spans 15 amino acids. V was cut by 2 bases and J by 4 bases, with 14 bases left in between. As DNA, the CDR3 is TGTGCCAGCAGTTTAGGTCGGGGATACGGCACTGAAGCTTTCTTT. It yields the protein CASSLGRGYGTEAFF.

J is TRBJ1-1 and V is TRBV28; D perhaps matches TRBD1 (6 bases). V was shortened by 7 bases and J by 6 bases, with 15 bases between the two germline ends. The germline CDR1 and CDR2 sequences are MDHEN and SYDVKM. The CDR3 sequence is 13 residues long. The chain's CDR3 is CASTQVGASEAFF. For the CDR3, the DNA is TGTGCCAGCACCCAAGTGGGGGCGTCTGAAGCTTTCTTT.

The genes are TRBV4-1 and TRBJ2-5, with 13 bases fitting TRBD2. The germline gives CDR1 MGHRA, CDR2 YSYEKL. J lost 5 bases, V lost 0 bases, and 12 bases had no gene match. CDR3 length: 19 amino acids. In nucleotides, the CDR3 is TGCGCCAGCAGCCAAGAGGGGACTAGCGGGAACTACCGGTGGGAGACCCAGTACTTC. It yields the protein CASSQEGTSGNYRWETQYF.

V usage is TRBV11-3 and J usage is TRBJ2-3; 11 bases are a match to TRBD2. The CDR3 totals 15 residues. CDR1 and CDR2 (germline): SGHNT, YENEEA. The junction had 6 bases not matched to a gene; V was cut back by 5 bases and J by 5 bases. As DNA, the CDR3 is TGTGCCAGCAGCCGTAGCGGGAGGGCCATAGATACGCAGTATTTT. Its protein product is CASSRSGRAIDTQYF.

The chain couples TRBV6-5 to TRBJ1-2; D uncertain. The CDR3 has 14 amino acids. Trimming cost V 5 bases and J 7 bases, with 17 bases left between them. The germline V gene encodes CDR1 MNHEY and CDR2 SVGAGI. The chain's CDR3 is CASSPGLLLGGYTF. The CDR3 DNA follows: TGTGCCAGCAGTCCCGGGTTACTCTTAGGTGGCTACACCTTC.

The gene calls are TRBV15 and TRBJ2-3, with 7 bases that match TRBD2. With V trimmed by 6 bases and J by 0 bases, 3 bases remained unmatched. The germline CDR1 and CDR2 sequences are LNHNV and YYDKDF (reference sequence). The CDR3 runs 14 residues. The CDR3 DNA follows: TGTGCCACCAGTTACGGGAGGAGCACAGATACGCAGTATTTT. As protein: CATSYGRSTDTQYF.